This note documents a single T cell receptor beta chain sequence. CDR1 and CDR2 (germline): SGHVS, FQNEAQ. The V end lost 3 bases, the J end lost 2 bases, and 2 bases lay between the germline ends. The CDR3 is 12 amino acids. The sample is drawn from a study of graft-versus-host responses after intestinal transplantation. Sequencing was performed with immunoSEQ multiplex PCR; in TCRdb, only in-frame clones are kept and a portion is missing. The table shows 35,000 to 40,000 clones, with around 96% occurring only once. This chain connects TRBV7-8 to TRBJ1-3; D call uncertain. The input for sequencing was PBMCs, taken 16 days after intestinal transplant. This receptor was obtained from a human patient who received an intestinal transplant, so some T cells may come from the graft donor. CDR3 sequence reads: CASSFPGNTIYF. CDR3 nucleotides: TGTGCCAGCAGCTTTCCTGGAAACACCATATATTTT.